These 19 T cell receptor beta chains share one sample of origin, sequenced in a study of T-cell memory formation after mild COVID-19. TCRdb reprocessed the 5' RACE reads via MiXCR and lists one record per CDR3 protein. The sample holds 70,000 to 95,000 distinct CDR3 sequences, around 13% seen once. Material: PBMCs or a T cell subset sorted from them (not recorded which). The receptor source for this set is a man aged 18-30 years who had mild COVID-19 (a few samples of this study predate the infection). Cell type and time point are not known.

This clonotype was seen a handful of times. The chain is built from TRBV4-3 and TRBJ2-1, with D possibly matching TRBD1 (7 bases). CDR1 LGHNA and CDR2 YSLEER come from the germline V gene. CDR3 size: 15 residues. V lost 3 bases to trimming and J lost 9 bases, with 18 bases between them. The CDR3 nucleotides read TGCGCCAGCAGCCACGGCAGGGGGGCACGGAGTGAGCAGTTCTTC. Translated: CASSHGRGARSEQFF.

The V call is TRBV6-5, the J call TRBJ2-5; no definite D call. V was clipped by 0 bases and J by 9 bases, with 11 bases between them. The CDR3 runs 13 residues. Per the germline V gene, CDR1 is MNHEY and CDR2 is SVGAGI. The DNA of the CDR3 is TGTGCCAGCAGTTACTCTGGGTCTAGTCCCCAGTACTTC. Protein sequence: CASSYSGSSPQYF.

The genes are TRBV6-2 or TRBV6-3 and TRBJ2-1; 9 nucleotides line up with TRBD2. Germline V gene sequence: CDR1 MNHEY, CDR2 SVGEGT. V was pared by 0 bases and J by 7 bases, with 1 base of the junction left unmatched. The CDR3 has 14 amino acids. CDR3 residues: CASSYSSGGNEQFF. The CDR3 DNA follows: TGTGCCAGCAGTTACTCGAGCGGGGGGAATGAGCAGTTCTTC.

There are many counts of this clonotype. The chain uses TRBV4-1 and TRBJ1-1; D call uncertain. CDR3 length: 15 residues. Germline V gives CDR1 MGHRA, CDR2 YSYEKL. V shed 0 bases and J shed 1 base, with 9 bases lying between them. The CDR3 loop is CASSQEDGGNTEAFF. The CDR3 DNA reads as TGCGCCAGCAGCCAAGAAGATGGTGGGAACACTGAAGCTTTCTTT.

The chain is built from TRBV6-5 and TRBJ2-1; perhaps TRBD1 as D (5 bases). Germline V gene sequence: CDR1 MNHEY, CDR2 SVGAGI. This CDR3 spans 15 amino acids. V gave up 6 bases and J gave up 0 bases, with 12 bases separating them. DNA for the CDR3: TGTGCCAGCAGCCAAGGGGATATCTCCTACAATGAGCAGTTCTTC. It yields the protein CASSQGDISYNEQFF.

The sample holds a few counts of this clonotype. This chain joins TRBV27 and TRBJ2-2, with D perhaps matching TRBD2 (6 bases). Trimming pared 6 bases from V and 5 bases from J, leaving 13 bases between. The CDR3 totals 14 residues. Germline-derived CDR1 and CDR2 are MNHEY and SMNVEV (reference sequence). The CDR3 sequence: CASRGGVGTGELFF. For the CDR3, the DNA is TGTGCCAGCAGAGGCGGGGTTGGAACCGGGGAGCTGTTTTTT.

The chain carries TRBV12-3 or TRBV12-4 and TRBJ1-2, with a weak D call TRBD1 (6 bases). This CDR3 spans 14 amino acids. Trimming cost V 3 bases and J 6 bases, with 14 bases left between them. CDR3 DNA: TGTGCCAGCAGTTTCGCCGGCGGGGGGCATGGCTACACCTTC. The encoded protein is CASSFAGGGHGYTF.

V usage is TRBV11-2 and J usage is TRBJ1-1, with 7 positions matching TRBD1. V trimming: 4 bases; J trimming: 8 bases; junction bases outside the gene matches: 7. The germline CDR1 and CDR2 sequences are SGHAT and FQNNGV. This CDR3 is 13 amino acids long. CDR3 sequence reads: CASSSRGLEEAFF. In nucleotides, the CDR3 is TGTGCCAGCAGCTCGAGGGGGCTCGAAGAAGCTTTCTTT.

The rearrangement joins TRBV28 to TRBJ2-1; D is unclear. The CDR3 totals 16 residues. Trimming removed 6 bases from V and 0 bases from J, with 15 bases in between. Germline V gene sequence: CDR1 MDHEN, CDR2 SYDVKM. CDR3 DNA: TGTGCCAGCAGCCCCCTATACTTCGACTCCTACAATGAGCAGTTCTTC. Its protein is CASSPLYFDSYNEQFF.

CDR3 coding DNA: TGTGCCAGCAGTTTAATGTCGTCTACCCCTCGGGACCAGTACTTC. Translation gives CASSLMSSTPRDQYF. The V gene is TRBV28, the J gene TRBJ2-5; TRBD2 might be the D (5 bases). The CDR3 has 15 amino acids. Trimming shortened V by 2 bases and J by 10 bases, and 20 bases separated the two germline ends. The V gene's germline CDR1 is MDHEN and CDR2 SYDVKM.

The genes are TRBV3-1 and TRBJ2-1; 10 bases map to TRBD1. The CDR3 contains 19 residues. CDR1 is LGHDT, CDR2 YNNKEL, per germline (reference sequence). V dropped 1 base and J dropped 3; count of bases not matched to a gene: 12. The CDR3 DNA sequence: TGTGCCAGCAGCCAAGCTATCATGGAGGGACAGGGGTACTACAATGAGCAGTTCTTC. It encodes CASSQAIMEGQGYYNEQFF.

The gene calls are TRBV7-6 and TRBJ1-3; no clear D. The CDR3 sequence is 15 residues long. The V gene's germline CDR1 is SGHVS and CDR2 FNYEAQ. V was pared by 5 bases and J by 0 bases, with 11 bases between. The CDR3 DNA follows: TGTGCCAGCAGCCCCACAGAGAGCTCTGGAAACACCATATATTTT. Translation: CASSPTESSGNTIYF.

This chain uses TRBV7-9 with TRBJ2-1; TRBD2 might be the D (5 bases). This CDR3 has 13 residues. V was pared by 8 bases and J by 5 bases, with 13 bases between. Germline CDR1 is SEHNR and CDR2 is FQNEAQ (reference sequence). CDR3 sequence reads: CASARTVDNEQFF. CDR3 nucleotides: TGTGCCAGCGCAAGGACTGTGGACAATGAGCAGTTCTTC.

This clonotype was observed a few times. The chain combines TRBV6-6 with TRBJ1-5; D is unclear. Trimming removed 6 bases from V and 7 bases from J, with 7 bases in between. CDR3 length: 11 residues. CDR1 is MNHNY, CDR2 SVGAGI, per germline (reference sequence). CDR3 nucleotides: TGTGCCAGCAGCTCCGAACAGCCCCAGCATTTT. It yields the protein CASSSEQPQHF.

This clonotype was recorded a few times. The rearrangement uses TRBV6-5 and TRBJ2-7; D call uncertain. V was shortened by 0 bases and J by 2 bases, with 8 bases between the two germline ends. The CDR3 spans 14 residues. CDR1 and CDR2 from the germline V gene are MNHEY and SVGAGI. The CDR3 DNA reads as TGTGCCAGCAGTTACTCACTGCTCGCCTACGAGCAGTACTTC. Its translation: CASSYSLLAYEQYF.

CDR3 sequence reads: CASSQPLGPGDDTQYF. Here the CDR3 DNA reads TGCGCCAGCAGCCAGCCCCTAGGGCCCGGGGACGATACGCAGTATTTT. The chain couples TRBV4-1 to TRBJ2-3; D is perhaps TRBD1 or TRBD2 (5 bases each). CDR3 size: 16 residues. CDR1 is MGHRA and CDR2 is YSYEKL in the germline V gene. The ends were cut back, 3 bases at V and 6 bases at J, with 19 bases in the middle.

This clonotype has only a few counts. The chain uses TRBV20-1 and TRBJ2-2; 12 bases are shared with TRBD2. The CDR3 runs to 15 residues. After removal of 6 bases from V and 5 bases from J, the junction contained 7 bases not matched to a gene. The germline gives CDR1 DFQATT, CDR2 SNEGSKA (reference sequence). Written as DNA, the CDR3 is TGCAGTGCGCCACTAGCGGGGGGCACAACCGGGGAGCTGTTTTTT. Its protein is CSAPLAGGTTGELFF.

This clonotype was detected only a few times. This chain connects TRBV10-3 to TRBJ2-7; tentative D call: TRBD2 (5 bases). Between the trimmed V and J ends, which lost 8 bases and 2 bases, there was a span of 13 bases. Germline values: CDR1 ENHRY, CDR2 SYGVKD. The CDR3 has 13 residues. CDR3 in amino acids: CAISAGLAYEQYV. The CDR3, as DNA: TGTGCCATCTCGGCGGGCCTAGCCTACGAGCAGTACGTC.

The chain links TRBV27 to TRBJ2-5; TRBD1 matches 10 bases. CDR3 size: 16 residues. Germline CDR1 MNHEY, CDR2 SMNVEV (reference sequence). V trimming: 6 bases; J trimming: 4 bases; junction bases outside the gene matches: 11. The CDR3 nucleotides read TGTGCCAGCAGGCCGGGACAGGGGATTGGGGGAGAGACCCAGTACTTC. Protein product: CASRPGQGIGGETQYF.